Presented here are 5 T cell receptor beta chains from one specimen sequenced in a study of OX40 agonist ivuxolimab in advanced cancers. TCRdb's copy holds only in-frame clones and misses some; the assay was immunoSEQ multiplex PCR. The data hold tens of thousands of clones, with around 87% observed a single time. Here the sequenced sample was CD4+ or CD8+ T cells sorted from blood, taken in a trial of the OX40 agonist ivuxolimab. These receptors originate from an adult with an advanced solid tumor such as melanoma, head and neck, liver or kidney cancer.

The genes are TRBV7-8 and TRBJ2-5, with 10 bases identical to TRBD1. TRBJ2-7 explains the end of the DNA better; the J call may be wrong. This CDR3 comprises 15 residues. Germline CDR1 SGHVS, CDR2 FQNEAQ. The CDR3 region is CASSPRGQGTYEQYF. Written as DNA, the CDR3 is TGTGCCAGCAGCCCCCGGGGACAGGGGACCTACGAGCAGTACTTC.

J is TRBJ1-1 and V is TRBV13; 9 bases align to TRBD1. Trimming removed 6 bases from V and 6 bases from J; junction bases left unmatched: 11. Germline V gene lookup returns CDR1 PRHDT and CDR2 FYEKMQ (reference sequence). This CDR3 is built from 15 residues. The CDR3 DNA follows: TGTGCCAGCAGAAAGTCGGACAGGGGAGCCCCTGAAGCTTTCTTT. It yields the protein CASRKSDRGAPEAFF.

The V and J genes are TRBV12-5 and TRBJ2-5; TRBD1 matches at 9 bases. This CDR3 has 14 amino acids. Germline CDR1 reads LGHNT; CDR2 reads FRNRAP. Trimming at V came to 6 bases and at J to 4 bases, leaving 6 bases not matched to a gene. Here the CDR3 DNA reads TGTGCTAGTGGGTGGGGACAGGGCGCAGAGACCCAGTACTTC. It yields the protein CASGWGQGAETQYF.

This chain links TRBV6-5 with TRBJ2-1, with 7 bases fitting TRBD2. CDR3 length: 15 amino acids. J gave up 6 bases and V 2 bases, and 7 bases lay outside the gene matches. Germline V gene sequence: CDR1 MNHEY, CDR2 SVGAGI. The CDR3: CASSYGGEWANEQFF. Written as DNA, the CDR3 is TGTGCCAGCAGTTACGGGGGGGAATGGGCCAATGAGCAGTTCTTC.

The chain uses TRBV13 and TRBJ2-5, with D perhaps TRBD2 (5 bases). Germline values: CDR1 PRHDT, CDR2 FYEKMQ (reference sequence). The CDR3 extends over 13 amino acids. Trimming removed 4 bases at V and 5 bases at J, with 11 bases between. The CDR3 sequence is CASSYMRGETQYF. CDR3 DNA sequence: TGTGCCAGCAGCTACATGCGAGGGGAGACCCAGTACTTC.